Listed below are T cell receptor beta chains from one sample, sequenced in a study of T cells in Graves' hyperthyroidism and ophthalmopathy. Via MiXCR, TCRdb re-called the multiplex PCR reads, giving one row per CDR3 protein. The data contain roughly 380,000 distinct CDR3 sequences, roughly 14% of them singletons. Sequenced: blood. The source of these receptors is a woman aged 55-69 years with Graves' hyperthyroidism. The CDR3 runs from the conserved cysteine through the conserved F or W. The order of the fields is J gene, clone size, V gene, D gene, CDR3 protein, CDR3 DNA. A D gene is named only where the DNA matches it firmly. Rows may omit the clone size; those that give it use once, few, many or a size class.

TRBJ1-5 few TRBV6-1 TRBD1 CASGRQGVNQPQHF TGTGCCAGCGGTCGACAGGGTGTCAATCAGCCCCAGCATTTT
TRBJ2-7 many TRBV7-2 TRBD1 CASSWDRGRGEQYF TGTGCCAGCAGCTGGGACAGGGGGCGCGGTGAGCAGTACTTC
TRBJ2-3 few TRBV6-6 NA CASSYSGGGDTQYF TGTGCCAGCAGTTACTCGGGGGGTGGAGATACGCAGTATTTT
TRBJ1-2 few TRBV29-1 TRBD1 CSVGSGQAYGYTF TGCAGCGTTGGATCGGGACAGGCCTATGGCTACACCTTC
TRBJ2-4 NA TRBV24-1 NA CATRSGNENIQYF TGTGCCACCAGGTCCGGGAATGAAAACATTCAGTACTTC
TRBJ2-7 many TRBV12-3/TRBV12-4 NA CASSFSGANEQYF TGTGCCAGCAGTTTCTCGGGGGCCAACGAGCAGTACTTC
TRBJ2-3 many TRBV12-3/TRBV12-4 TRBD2 CASSRRTSGRTDTQYF TGTGCCAGCAGCCGAAGGACTAGCGGTCGCACAGATACGCAGTATTTT
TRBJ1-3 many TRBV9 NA CASSVVPGSGNTIYF TGTGCCAGCAGCGTAGTTCCCGGGTCCGGAAACACCATATATTTT
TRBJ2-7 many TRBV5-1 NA CASSSDSLKREQYF TGCGCCAGCAGCTCGGACAGCCTAAAACGGGAGCAGTACTTC
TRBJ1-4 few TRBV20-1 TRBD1 CSARDLSGGLVFF TGCAGTGCTAGAGACCTATCAGGGGGATTGGTGTTTTTT
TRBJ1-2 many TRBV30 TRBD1 CAHGTGYGYTF TGTGCCCATGGGACAGGCTATGGCTACACCTTC
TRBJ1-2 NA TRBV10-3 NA CAIRGLDGYTF TGTGCCATCAGGGGCCTAGATGGCTACACCTTC
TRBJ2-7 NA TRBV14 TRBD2 CASSQVGTSGIYEQYF TGTGCCAGCAGCCAAGTAGGGACTAGCGGTATCTACGAGCAGTACTTC
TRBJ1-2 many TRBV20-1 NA CSARGPLGLTYGYTF TGCAGTGCTAGGGGACCCCTCGGCTTAACCTATGGCTACACCTTC
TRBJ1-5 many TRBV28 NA CASSTGLQPQHF TGTGCCAGCAGTACGGGCCTTCAGCCCCAGCATTTT
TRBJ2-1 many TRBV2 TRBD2 CASTRTSGRAGDEQFF TGTGCCAGCACCCGGACTAGCGGGAGGGCCGGAGATGAGCAGTTCTTC
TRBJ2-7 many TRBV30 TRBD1 CAWSGTGGFYEQYF TGTGCCTGGTCTGGGACAGGGGGATTCTACGAGCAGTACTTC
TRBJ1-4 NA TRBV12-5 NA CASGGEEKLFF TGTGCTAGTGGCGGGGAAGAAAAACTGTTTTTT
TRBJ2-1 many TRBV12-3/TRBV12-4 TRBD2 CASTFGTSGKNEQFF TGTGCCAGCACCTTTGGGACTAGCGGGAAGAATGAGCAGTTCTTC
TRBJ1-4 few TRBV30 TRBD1 CAWKHRGSTNEKLFF TGTGCCTGGAAGCACAGGGGATCCACTAATGAAAAACTGTTTTTT
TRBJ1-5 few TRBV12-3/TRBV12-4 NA CASSFRRTSSGPQHF TGTGCCAGCAGTTTCAGACGGACTAGCTCCGGGCCCCAGCATTTT
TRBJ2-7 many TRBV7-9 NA CASSLARDMDVRGEQYF TGTGCCAGCAGCTTAGCGCGGGACATGGACGTTAGGGGCGAGCAGTACTTC
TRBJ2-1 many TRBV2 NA CARGGSMASYGTYNEQFF TGTGCCAGGGGCGGGTCTATGGCGTCTTATGGAACCTACAATGAGCAGTTCTTC
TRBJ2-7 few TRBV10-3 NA CAISESRFMRQGPGGQYF TGTGCCATCAGTGAGTCGAGGTTCATGAGACAGGGCCCGGGGGGGCAGTACTTC
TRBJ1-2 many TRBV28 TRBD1 CASSIGQGGYTF TGTGCCAGCAGTATTGGACAGGGTGGCTACACCTTC
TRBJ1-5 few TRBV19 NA CASSFVPNQPQHF TGTGCCAGTAGCTTCGTCCCCAATCAGCCCCAGCATTTT